Following are 14 T cell receptor beta chains from one sample sequenced in a study of blood T cell repertoires in COVID-19. Sequencing was performed with immunoSEQ multiplex PCR; in TCRdb, only in-frame clones are kept and a portion is missing. This repertoire shows about 240,000 clones, around 85% found once; its top ten account for 6% to 7%. Sequencing was carried out using peripheral blood. Receptor source: a woman aged 55-70 years with active or convalescent COVID-19.

V gene TRBV6-5 combines with J gene TRBJ1-2; D is perhaps TRBD1 (5 bases). This CDR3 spans 14 amino acids. V shed 6 bases and J shed 0 bases, with 11 bases lying between them. Germline CDR1 and CDR2: MNHEY and SVGAGI. The CDR3 protein is CASRGTGSNYGYTF. CDR3 sequence (DNA): TGTGCCAGCAGGGGAACAGGTTCTAACTATGGCTACACCTTC.

This clone was seen a handful of times. The chain joins TRBV11-3 to TRBJ2-1; TRBD1 might be the D (5 bases). This CDR3 spans 15 amino acids. Germline values: CDR1 SGHNT, CDR2 YENEEA. Trimming took 2 bases from V and 8 from J, leaving 16 bases between them. Here the CDR3 reads CASSLLSRQGYEQFF. DNA for the CDR3: TGTGCCAGCAGCTTACTGTCGAGGCAGGGCTATGAGCAGTTCTTC.

The chain couples TRBV7-9 to TRBJ1-1, with 7 bases aligning to TRBD1. Germline CDR1 SEHNR, CDR2 FQNEAQ (reference sequence). The CDR3 loop spans 17 amino acids. J gave up 1 base and V 1 base, and 9 bases lay outside the gene matches. The CDR3 region is CASSLGPGGRRNTEAFF. The CDR3 DNA reads as TGTGCCAGCAGCTTAGGGCCAGGGGGGAGGAGGAACACTGAAGCTTTCTTT.

The sample holds a few counts of this clone. Other nucleotide sequences from this sample produce the same CDR3. The CDR3 DNA follows: TGTGCCAGCAGTTCGCCGCGAGGGTACACAGATACGCAGTATTTT. Translating gives CASSSPRGYTDTQYF. V gene TRBV28 combines with J gene TRBJ2-3; D possibly corresponds to TRBD2 (5 bases). Germline CDR1 is MDHEN and CDR2 is SYDVKM. V was trimmed by 4 bases and J by 2 bases, leaving 13 bases between them. The CDR3 length is 15 residues.

V is TRBV27 and J is TRBJ1-2, with 11 bases identical to TRBD1. CDR1 and CDR2 from the germline V gene are MNHEY and SMNVEV (reference sequence). The trim removed 6 bases at V and 3 bases at J, leaving 6 bases unmatched. The CDR3 is made up of 15 amino acids. Here the CDR3 reads CASRDRGRFDYGYTF. The DNA of the CDR3 is TGTGCCAGCAGGGACAGGGGGCGCTTTGACTATGGCTACACCTTC.

The CDR3 sequence is CASSEEEGETQYF. The DNA for the CDR3 is TGTGCCAGCAGTGAAGAAGAGGGAGAGACCCAGTACTTC. This chain uses TRBV2 with TRBJ2-5, with a weak D call TRBD2 (5 bases). There are 13 residues in the CDR3. Germline CDR1 is SNHLY and CDR2 is FYNNEI. V was pared by 1 base and J by 4 bases, with 7 bases between.

The chain combines TRBV13 with TRBJ2-1; 10 bases are a match to TRBD2. The CDR3 spans 16 residues. From germline, CDR1 is PRHDT and CDR2 FYEKMQ (reference sequence). The V segment lost 5 bases and the J segment 6 bases; nucleotides outside the gene matches: 10. Here the CDR3 reads CASSASGSGGLNEQFF. The CDR3 bases are TGTGCCAGCAGCGCTAGCGGGAGTGGGGGTCTCAATGAGCAGTTCTTC.

The V gene is TRBV6-4, the J gene TRBJ1-1, with 7 positions matching TRBD1. With 6 bases clipped from V and 3 bases from J, the junction kept 7 bases outside the gene matches. CDR3 length: 14 amino acids. Germline values: CDR1 MRHNA, CDR2 SNTAGT. The CDR3 DNA reads TGTGCCAGCAGGGAGACAGGGAGAGACACTGAAGCTTTCTTT. Translation: CASRETGRDTEAFF.

Concerning this clone itself: Other DNA sequences in this specimen translate into the identical CDR3. The rearrangement uses TRBV12-5 and TRBJ2-5; 8 bases line up with TRBD2. The CDR3 loop spans 13 amino acids. The junction had 0 bases not matched to a gene; V was cut back by 1 base and J by 5 bases. The germline V gene has CDR1 LGHNT and CDR2 FRNRAP. CDR3 in amino acids: CASGLGGGETQYF. The CDR3 DNA sequence: TGTGCTAGTGGTTTGGGCGGGGGGGAGACCCAGTACTTC.

The chain is built from TRBV11-2 and TRBJ2-3, with TRBD1 identical over 7 bases. The CDR3 is 15 residues long. The V gene end was trimmed by 5 bases and the J gene end by 0 bases; junction bases not matched to a gene: 5. Germline loops: CDR1 SGHAT, CDR2 FQNNGV. The CDR3 DNA reads as TGTGCCAGCAGCATGGGACAGTACAGCACAGATACGCAGTATTTT. This translates into CASSMGQYSTDTQYF.

V and J are TRBV19 and TRBJ1-4; 9 bases match TRBD1. The junction had 2 bases not matched to a gene; V was cut back by 8 bases and J by 4 bases. The germline V gene has CDR1 LNHDA and CDR2 SQIVND (reference sequence). The length of the CDR3 is 13 residues. CDR3 nucleotides: TGTGCCAGTCGGGACAGGGATAATGAAAAACTGTTTTTT. It specifies CASRDRDNEKLFF.

The chain combines TRBV27 with TRBJ2-5; D not certain. Germline V lookup: CDR1 MNHEY, CDR2 SMNVEV (reference sequence). CDR3 length: 13 amino acids. V was trimmed by 0 bases and J by 1 base, leaving 3 bases between them. DNA for the CDR3: TGTGCCAGCAGTTTATCCGGCCAAGAGACCCAGTACTTC. Its translation: CASSLSGQETQYF.

The V call is TRBV30, the J call TRBJ2-5, with TRBD1 identical over 7 bases. Germline lookup yields CDR1 GTSNPN and CDR2 SVGIG (reference sequence). The CDR3 is made up of 14 amino acids. The ends lost 1 base at V and 4 bases at J; junction bases unmatched: 6. The CDR3 DNA is TGTGCCTGGAGTGCAGGGGGTACGAGAGAGACCCAGTACTTC. Translated, it gives CAWSAGGTRETQYF.

The rearrangement joins TRBV18 to TRBJ1-1, with D unclear. The length of the CDR3 is 13 residues. V shed 2 bases and J shed 1 base, with 5 bases lying between them. Germline CDR1 KGHSH, CDR2 LQKENI. CDR3 sequence: CASSPGRNTEAFF. Written as DNA, the CDR3 is TGTGCCAGCTCACCAGGCAGGAACACTGAAGCTTTCTTT.